The TCR beta chain under discussion was sequenced for a study of OX40 agonist ivuxolimab in advanced cancers. Overall study: Ivuxolimab, an antibody that agonizes OX40 (CD134), was administered to the patients. Dose-escalation cases comprised hepatocellular carcinoma, melanoma, renal cell or head and neck cancer. Previous treatment with anti-PD-1, anti-PD-L1 or anti-CTLA-4 therapy was allowed; approximately 40% had received some.

Baseline was the first blood sampling point, followed by cycle 4 day 1 and cycle 7 day 1. The CDR3 length is 16 residues. The V gene end was trimmed by 2 bases and the J gene end by 5 bases; junction bases not matched to a gene: 8. Germline V gene sequence: CDR1 MNHNY, CDR2 SVGAGI (reference sequence). Measured with immunoSEQ multiplex PCR; TCRdb has only the in-frame clones, and not every one. The sample has 60,000 to 75,000 clones, 88% seen once. This chain links TRBV6-6 with TRBJ2-5, with 10 bases lining up with TRBD2. This sequence was found in an adult with an advanced solid tumor such as melanoma, head and neck, liver or kidney cancer. The sample was CD4+ or CD8+ T cells sorted from blood, taken in a trial of the OX40 agonist ivuxolimab. The CDR3 region is CASSYPSFSGRETQYF. CDR3 DNA sequence: TGTGCCAGCAGTTACCCCTCTTTTAGCGGGAGGGAGACCCAGTACTTC.